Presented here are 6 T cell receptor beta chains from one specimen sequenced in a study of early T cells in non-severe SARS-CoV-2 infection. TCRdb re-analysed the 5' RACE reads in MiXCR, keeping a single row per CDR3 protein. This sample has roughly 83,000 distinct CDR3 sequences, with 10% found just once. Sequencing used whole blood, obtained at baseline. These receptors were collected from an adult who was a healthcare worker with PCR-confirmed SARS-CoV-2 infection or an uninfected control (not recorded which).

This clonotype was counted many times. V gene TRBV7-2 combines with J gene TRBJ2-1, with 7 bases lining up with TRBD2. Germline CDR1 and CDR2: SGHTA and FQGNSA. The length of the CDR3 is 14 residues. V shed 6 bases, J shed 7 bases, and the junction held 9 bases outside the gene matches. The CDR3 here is CASRRSGKGNEQFF. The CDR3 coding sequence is TGTGCCAGCAGAAGGAGCGGGAAGGGGAATGAGCAGTTCTTC.

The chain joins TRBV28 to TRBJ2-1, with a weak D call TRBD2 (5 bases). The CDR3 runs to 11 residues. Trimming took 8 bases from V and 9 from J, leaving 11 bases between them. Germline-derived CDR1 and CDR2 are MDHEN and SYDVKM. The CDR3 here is CASRSGLEQFF. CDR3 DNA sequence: TGTGCCAGCCGTTCCGGACTTGAGCAGTTCTTC.

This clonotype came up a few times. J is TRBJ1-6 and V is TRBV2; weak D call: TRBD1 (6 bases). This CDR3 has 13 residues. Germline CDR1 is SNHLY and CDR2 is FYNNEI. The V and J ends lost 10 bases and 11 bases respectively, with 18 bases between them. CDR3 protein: CATLGYREAPLHF. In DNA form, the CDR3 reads TGTGCCACTCTCGGGTACAGGGAGGCACCCCTCCACTTT.

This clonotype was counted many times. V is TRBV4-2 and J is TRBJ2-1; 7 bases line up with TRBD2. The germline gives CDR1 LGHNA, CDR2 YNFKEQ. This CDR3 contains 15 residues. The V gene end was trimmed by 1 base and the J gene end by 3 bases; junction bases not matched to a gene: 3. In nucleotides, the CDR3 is TGTGCCAGCAGCCAAGTCCGGGAGGACTACAATGAGCAGTTCTTC. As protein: CASSQVREDYNEQFF.

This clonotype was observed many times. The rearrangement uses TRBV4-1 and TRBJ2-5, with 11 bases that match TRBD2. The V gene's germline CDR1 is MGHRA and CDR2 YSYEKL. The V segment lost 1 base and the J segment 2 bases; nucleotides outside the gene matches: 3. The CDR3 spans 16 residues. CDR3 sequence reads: CASSQVWTSGQETQYF. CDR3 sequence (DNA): TGCGCCAGCAGCCAAGTTTGGACTAGCGGGCAAGAGACCCAGTACTTC.

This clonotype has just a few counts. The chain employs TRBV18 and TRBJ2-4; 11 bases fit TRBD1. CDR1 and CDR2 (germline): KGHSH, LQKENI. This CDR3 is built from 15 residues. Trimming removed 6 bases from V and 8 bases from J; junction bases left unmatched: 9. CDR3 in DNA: TGTGCCAGCTCTCGAGCTCCGGGACAGGGGGACATTCAGTACTTC. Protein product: CASSRAPGQGDIQYF. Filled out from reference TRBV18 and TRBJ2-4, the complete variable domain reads NAGVMQNPRHLVRRRGQEARLRCSPMKGHSHVYWYRQLPEEGLKFMVYLQKENIIDESGMPKERFSAEFPKEGPSILRIQQVVRGDSAAYFCASSRAPGQGDIQYFGAGTRLSVL.